Listed here are 5 T cell receptor beta chains from one sample, sequenced in a study of regulatory T cells in long-lasting Graves disease. Library construction for TCR beta used iRepertoire HTBI primers and Arm-PCR of CDR3 regions. TCRdb called the multiplex PCR reads again in MiXCR, with one record for every CDR3 protein. Of about 500,000 distinct CDR3 sequences listed, approximately 12% are singletons. Time point given: newly diagnosed GD, antithyroid drugs for less than 3 months. PBMCs provided the RNA from which the TCR library was made. These records were also assigned to another study, of T cells in Graves' hyperthyroidism and ophthalmopathy.

Sequenced material: peripheral blood mononuclear cells (PBMCs), taken at new diagnosis, from a patient treated with antithyroid drugs. The receptors derive from a woman aged 25 to 39 with Graves disease.

This clonotype was seen at least ten times. This chain joins TRBV7-2 and TRBJ2-7; TRBD2 matches at 11 bases. With V trimmed by 4 bases and J by 5 bases, 10 bases remained unmatched. The germline V gene has CDR1 SGHTA and CDR2 FQGNSA. The length of the CDR3 is 16 residues. CDR3 protein: CASSSQSSGRSDEQYF. CDR3 coding DNA: TGTGCCAGCAGCTCCCAATCTAGCGGGAGGTCTGACGAGCAGTACTTC.

This clonotype was counted at least ten times. The gene calls are TRBV28 and TRBJ1-1; D ambiguous. In germline, CDR1 is MDHEN, CDR2 SYDVKM. With 7 bases removed from V and 5 bases from J, the gap between germline ends came to 8 bases. The CDR3 spans 11 residues. The CDR3 sequence: CASITPTEAFF. The CDR3 bases are TGTGCCAGCATCACACCAACTGAAGCTTTCTTT. Full variable domain (missing parts from reference TRBV28 and TRBJ1-1): DVKVTQSSRYLVKRTGEKVFLECVQDMDHENMFWYRQDPGLGLRLIYFSYDVKMKEKGDIPEGYSVSREKKERFSLILESASTNQTSMYLCASITPTEAFFGQGTRLTVV.

This sequence joins TRBV9 and TRBJ2-7; TRBD2 matches at 12 bases. With the DNA end fitting TRBJ2-3 better, the J assignment may be wrong. Per germline, CDR1 SGDLS and CDR2 YYNGEE. The CDR3 covers 16 residues. The chain's CDR3 is CASSVGTSGQTDTQYF. The DNA for the CDR3 is TGTGCCAGCAGCGTGGGGACTAGCGGGCAGACAGATACGCAGTATTTT.

The chain uses TRBV7-9 and TRBJ1-4; TRBD1 might be the D (6 bases). The CDR3 is 16 amino acids. Between the trimmed V and J ends, which lost 5 bases and 5 bases, there was a span of 18 bases. The germline V gene has CDR1 SEHNR and CDR2 FQNEAQ (reference sequence). This chain's CDR3 is CASSPLSGARNEKLFF. The CDR3 nucleotides are TGTGCCAGCAGCCCCCTCTCAGGGGCCAGAAATGAAAAACTGTTTTTT.

V gene TRBV20-1 combines with J gene TRBJ2-1, with TRBD2 matching over 10 bases. Trimming cost V 7 bases and J 9 bases; bases outside gene matches: 9. CDR3 length: 13 residues. The V gene's germline CDR1 is DFQATT and CDR2 SNEGSKA (reference sequence). The CDR3 sequence is CSVEGSGRSEQFF. CDR3 coding DNA: TGCAGTGTTGAGGGTAGCGGGAGGAGTGAGCAGTTCTTC.